The source of this T cell receptor (beta chain) is a study of blood T cell repertoires in COVID-19. Study-wide context: Nucleic acid was either cDNA or gDNA, and it came from T cells, B-cell-depleted T cells, or PBMCs.

The protocol was immunoSEQ multiplex PCR, while the TCRdb copy is restricted to in-frame clones and leaves out a portion. The sample consists of tens of thousands of clones, 84% of them appearing once. The sequence was obtained from a man aged 55 to 70 with COVID-19, enrolled during active disease. Sequenced input: peripheral blood.

The CDR3 bases are TGTGCCAGCAGATCCCGGGGTCTCAATGAAAAACTGTTTTTT. Residues: CASRSRGLNEKLFF. The V gene is TRBV21-1, the J gene TRBJ1-4. TRBV21-1 is a pseudogene. The CDR3 is 14 amino acids.